These T cell receptor beta chains were read from a single sample in a study of shared T cell receptors in the human thymus. Using immunoSEQ multiplex PCR, the repertoire was profiled, and TCRdb retains in-frame clones only, with some absent. The table includes around 340,000 clones, just under 95% detected once. Sequences were obtained from thymocytes. Receptors originate from a human donor. Both conserved end residues are part of each CDR3. D genes are given only for firm matches. Clone size appears in some rows only: once, few, many, or a class for an expanded clone.

V gene: TRBV9; J gene: TRBJ2-5; clone size: -; D gene: TRBD2; CDR3 DNA: TGTGCCAGCAGCCCACCCTTGGCGGGAGAGGCGGAGACCCAGTACTTC; CDR3 protein: CASSPPLAGEAETQYF
V gene: TRBV7-2; J gene: TRBJ1-2; clone size: -; D gene: -; CDR3 DNA: TGTGCCAGCAGCTTAAACAGACCGAGCTACACCTTC; CDR3 protein: CASSLNRPSYTF
V gene: TRBV28; J gene: TRBJ1-5; clone size: -; D gene: TRBD1; CDR3 DNA: TGTGCCAGCAGTTTGTTAAGGGGACAGGGGACTCAGCCCCAGCATTTT; CDR3 protein: CASSLLRGQGTQPQHF
V gene: TRBV13; J gene: TRBJ1-4; clone size: -; D gene: -; CDR3 DNA: TGTGCCAGCAGCTTAGGGAGGAACAATGAAAAACTGTTTTTT; CDR3 protein: CASSLGRNNEKLFF
V gene: TRBV28; J gene: TRBJ2-7; clone size: -; D gene: TRBD1; CDR3 DNA: TGTGCCAGCAGTTTAGGGACAGGGGAAAAGTACTTC; CDR3 protein: CASSLGTGEKYF
V gene: TRBV27; J gene: TRBJ2-7; clone size: -; D gene: -; CDR3 DNA: TGTGCCAGCAGTTTATCCGGAGTCACACCTTCCTACGAGCAGTACTTC; CDR3 protein: CASSLSGVTPSYEQYF
V gene: TRBV28; J gene: TRBJ1-2; clone size: -; D gene: -; CDR3 DNA: TGTGCCAGCAGTCCTACAGGGATTTATGGCTACACCTTC; CDR3 protein: CASSPTGIYGYTF
V gene: TRBV29-1; J gene: TRBJ2-5; clone size: -; D gene: -; CDR3 DNA: TGCAGCGTTGAACCGGGGGGCGAGGAGACCCAGTACTTC; CDR3 protein: CSVEPGGEETQYF
V gene: TRBV5-4; J gene: TRBJ2-2; clone size: -; D gene: TRBD2; CDR3 DNA: TGTGCCAGCAGTCTCCCCCTAGCGGGAACCATCGGGGAGCTGTTTTTT; CDR3 protein: CASSLPLAGTIGELFF
V gene: TRBV7-2; J gene: TRBJ2-3; clone size: -; D gene: TRBD2; CDR3 DNA: TGTGCCAGCAGCTTAAGGCGGGGAGCGGGAGGGACAGATACGCAGTATTTT; CDR3 protein: CASSLRRGAGGTDTQYF
V gene: TRBV4-1; J gene: TRBJ2-5; clone size: once; D gene: TRBD1; CDR3 DNA: TGCGCCAGCAGCCCGAGCCAGGGGGCCAAAGAGACCCAGTACTTC; CDR3 protein: CASSPSQGAKETQYF
V gene: TRBV11-1; J gene: TRBJ2-1; clone size: once; D gene: TRBD2; CDR3 DNA: TGTGCCAGCAGCCTACGCCTAGCGGACCGTCGGGGTGAGCAGTTCTTC; CDR3 protein: CASSLRLADRRGEQFF
V gene: TRBV7-9; J gene: TRBJ2-2; clone size: -; D gene: -; CDR3 DNA: TGTGCCAGCAGCCCTCGGCAGGGAGGCACCGGGGAGCTGTTTTTT; CDR3 protein: CASSPRQGGTGELFF
V gene: TRBV6-5; J gene: TRBJ2-7; clone size: once; D gene: -; CDR3 DNA: TGTGCCAGCAGTTACTCGGGAGAGTACCGCTACGAGCAGTACTTC; CDR3 protein: CASSYSGEYRYEQYF
V gene: TRBV5-5; J gene: TRBJ1-5; clone size: -; D gene: -; CDR3 DNA: TGTGCCAGCAGCTTGGTTTGCGGGGACCAGCCCCAGCATTTT; CDR3 protein: CASSLVCGDQPQHF
V gene: TRBV10-3; J gene: TRBJ2-1; clone size: -; D gene: -; CDR3 DNA: TGTGCCATCAGTGAGAACGGCGGGGAATCCTACAATGAGCAGTTCTTC; CDR3 protein: CAISENGGESYNEQFF
V gene: TRBV10-2; J gene: TRBJ1-4; clone size: -; D gene: -; CDR3 DNA: TGCGCCAGCAGTGAGTCGACTTTTGGTGAAAAACTGTTTTTT; CDR3 protein: CASSESTFGEKLFF
V gene: TRBV27; J gene: TRBJ2-2; clone size: -; D gene: -; CDR3 DNA: TGTGCCAGCAGTTTATCGGGCAGTTGGCCCGGGGAGCTGTTTTTT; CDR3 protein: CASSLSGSWPGELFF
V gene: TRBV7-9; J gene: TRBJ2-2; clone size: once; D gene: -; CDR3 DNA: TGTGCCAGCAGCCCAGGCAACACCGGGGAGCTGTTTTTT; CDR3 protein: CASSPGNTGELFF
V gene: TRBV10-3; J gene: TRBJ2-7; clone size: -; D gene: -; CDR3 DNA: TGTGCCATCCATGACCCAGGGCAATCCTACGAGCAGTACTTC; CDR3 protein: CAIHDPGQSYEQYF
V gene: TRBV10-3; J gene: TRBJ2-1; clone size: -; D gene: TRBD2; CDR3 DNA: TGTGCCATCAGTGAGCCTAGCGGGAGGGGCAATGAGCAGTTCTTC; CDR3 protein: CAISEPSGRGNEQFF
V gene: TRBV7-9; J gene: TRBJ2-5; clone size: once; D gene: -; CDR3 DNA: TGTGCCAGCAGCTTACAACGCGGAGTAGCGGCCCAAGAGACCCAGTACTTC; CDR3 protein: CASSLQRGVAAQETQYF
V gene: TRBV27; J gene: TRBJ1-1; clone size: -; D gene: -; CDR3 DNA: TGTGCCAGCAGTTTATGGGGGACACGGACGATGGACACTGAAGCTTTCTTT; CDR3 protein: CASSLWGTRTMDTEAFF